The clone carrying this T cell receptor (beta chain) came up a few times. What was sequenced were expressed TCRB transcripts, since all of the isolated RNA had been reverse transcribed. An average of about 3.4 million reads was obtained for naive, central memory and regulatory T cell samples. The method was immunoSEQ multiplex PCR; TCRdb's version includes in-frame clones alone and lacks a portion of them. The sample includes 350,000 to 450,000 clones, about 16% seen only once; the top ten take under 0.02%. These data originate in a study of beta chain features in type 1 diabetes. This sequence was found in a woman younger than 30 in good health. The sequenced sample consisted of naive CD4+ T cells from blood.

The CDR3 DNA follows: TGTGCCACCAGCAGAGATCTCGGGAATCAGCCCCAGCATTTT. This encodes CATSRDLGNQPQHF. The rearrangement links TRBV15 to TRBJ1-5; D gene unclear. The CDR3 is 14 amino acids. V shed 0 bases and J shed 4 bases, with 7 bases lying between them. Germline loops: CDR1 LNHNV, CDR2 YYDKDF (reference sequence).